The rows below give T cell receptor beta chains drawn from one sample of a study of T cells in Graves' hyperthyroidism and ophthalmopathy. A single record per CDR3 protein comes from TCRdb applying MiXCR to the multiplex PCR reads. Here the sample spans under 400,000 distinct CDR3 sequences, 15% to 20% being singletons. Specimen: blood. The receptors derive from a woman between 50 and 59 years old with Graves' hyperthyroidism. The conserved cysteine and the conserved F or W are not part of the CDR3 here. The order of the fields is CDR3 length, V gene, CDR3 protein.

15 | TRBV5-6 | ASSGAVQDWGKETQY
12 | TRBV6-1 | AITEGGTYYEQY
13 | TRBV19 | ASSISIVGRQPQH
12 | TRBV29-1 | SGSLAGGGNEQF
14 | TRBV6-1 | ASSERGGQHYNEQF
12 | TRBV19 | ASDRGGADTEAF
14 | TRBV11-2 | ASSLVEQGPNNEQF
11 | TRBV5-1 | ASSLAPGQPLH
11 | TRBV5-4 | ASSWGPDTEAF
12 | TRBV10-3 | AISERTGGNEQF
12 | TRBV19 | ASSVTGYWQPQH
10 | TRBV5-6 | ASSFFHSEQY
14 | TRBV6-2/TRBV6-3 | ASSKKGGAASYEQY
13 | TRBV19 | ASGGGTGGWDTQY
15 | TRBV5-1 | ASSLAVAGDLPDTQY
9 | TRBV19 | ATGSNEKLF
12 | TRBV3-1 | ASSQAPPNTEAF
11 | TRBV7-3 | ASSLDAYGELF